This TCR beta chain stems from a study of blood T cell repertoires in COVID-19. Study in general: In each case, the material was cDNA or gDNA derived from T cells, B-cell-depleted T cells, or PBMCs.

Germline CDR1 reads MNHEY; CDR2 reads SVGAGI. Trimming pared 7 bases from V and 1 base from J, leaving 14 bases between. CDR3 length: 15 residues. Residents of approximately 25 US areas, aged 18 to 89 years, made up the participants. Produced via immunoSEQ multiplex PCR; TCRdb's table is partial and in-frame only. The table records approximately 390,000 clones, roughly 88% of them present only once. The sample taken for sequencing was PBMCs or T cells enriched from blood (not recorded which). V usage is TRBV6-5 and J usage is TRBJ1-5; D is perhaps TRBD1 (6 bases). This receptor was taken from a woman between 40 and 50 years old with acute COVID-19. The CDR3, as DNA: TGTGCCAGCATCCGAGGGGGTTCAAGCAATCAGCCCCAGCATTTT. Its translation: CASIRGGSSNQPQHF.